The 25 T cell receptor beta chains given below trace back to one sample, sequenced in a study of blood T cell repertoires in COVID-19. Assay: immunoSEQ multiplex PCR; the TCRdb copy retains only in-frame clones and omits some. Among under 250,000 clones listed, 86% were seen once. Sequencing was performed on peripheral blood. The receptors shown here come from a woman in her sixties who had recovered from COVID-19.

V usage is TRBV5-1 and J usage is TRBJ2-3; D not certain. Trimming took 4 bases from V and 0 from J, leaving 9 bases between them. This CDR3 contains 14 residues. In germline, CDR1 is SGHRS, CDR2 YFSETQ. CDR3 sequence (DNA): TGCGCCAGCAGCCAAGGCGGCAGCACAGATACGCAGTATTTT. Its translation: CASSQGGSTDTQYF.

This chain connects TRBV11-2 to TRBJ2-1; possible D gene TRBD2, 5 bases. Germline V gene sequence: CDR1 SGHAT, CDR2 FQNNGV. The V end lost 1 base, the J end lost 7 bases, and 8 bases lay between the germline ends. This CDR3 is 13 amino acids long. CDR3 nucleotides: TGTGCCAGCAGCTTAGTATCGGGGAATGAGCAGTTCTTC. The encoded protein is CASSLVSGNEQFF.

The chain recombines TRBV6-5 with TRBJ2-5; weak D call: TRBD1 (7 bases). This CDR3 region has 13 residues. Germline CDR1 and CDR2: MNHEY and SVGAGI. The germline V and J ends were trimmed by 8 bases and 5 bases, with 15 bases remaining between them. The CDR3 region is CASGDQGGETQYF. The CDR3 bases are TGTGCCAGCGGGGATCAGGGGGGCGAGACCCAGTACTTC.

The chain joins TRBV28 to TRBJ2-7; 7 bases align to TRBD1. CDR1 and CDR2 (germline): MDHEN, SYDVKM. The CDR3 totals 15 residues. V trimming: 7 bases; J trimming: 0 bases; junction bases outside the gene matches: 9. The CDR3 sequence: CASKTDRRSSYEQYF. The CDR3 DNA follows: TGTGCCAGCAAGACGGACAGGCGAAGCTCCTACGAGCAGTACTTC.

This chain uses TRBV3-1 (or the pseudogene TRBV3-2) with TRBJ1-6, with D unresolved. The CDR3 is 14 residues long. The ends were cut back, 1 base at V and 10 bases at J, with 11 bases in the middle. Germline CDR1 LGHDT, CDR2 YNNKEL (reference sequence). CDR3: CASSQGARNSPLHF. The CDR3 DNA sequence: TGTGCCAGCAGCCAAGGAGCACGCAACTCACCCCTCCACTTT.

The gene calls are TRBV7-3 and TRBJ2-3; D not certain. Germline CDR1 and CDR2: SGHTA and FQGTGA. V lost 3 bases, J lost 3 bases, and 4 bases lay in between. This CDR3 has 12 residues. The CDR3 protein is CASSLSTDTQYF. DNA for the CDR3: TGTGCCAGCAGCTTGTCGACAGATACGCAGTATTTT.

The rearrangement joins TRBV28 to TRBJ2-1; 8 bases fit TRBD1. The germline V gene encodes CDR1 MDHEN and CDR2 SYDVKM. The CDR3 runs 15 residues. With V trimmed by 11 bases and J by 1 base, 10 bases remained unmatched. The CDR3 nucleotides are TGTGCCGGGGCTGTTCAGGGGGCTTCCTACAATGAGCAGTTCTTC. Protein product: CAGAVQGASYNEQFF.

The rearrangement joins TRBV2 to TRBJ2-7, with D possibly matching TRBD2 (6 bases). V lost 4 bases to trimming and J lost 5 bases, with 18 bases between them. Germline V lookup: CDR1 SNHLY, CDR2 FYNNEI. The CDR3 is made up of 15 amino acids. The CDR3 spells CASSGNRGTIDEQYF. The CDR3 DNA follows: TGTGCCAGCAGTGGTAATCGGGGGACCATCGACGAGCAGTACTTC.

The chain uses TRBV5-1 and TRBJ2-3, with 12 bases identical to TRBD2. The germline V gene has CDR1 SGHRS and CDR2 YFSETQ. The CDR3 runs to 18 residues. The V and J ends lost 4 bases and 0 bases, in that order; junction bases with no gene match: 9. CDR3 in amino acids: CASSPRSTSGGSTDTQYF. The CDR3 nucleotides read TGCGCCAGCAGCCCACGTTCGACTAGCGGGGGAAGCACAGATACGCAGTATTTT.

J is TRBJ1-2 and V is TRBV18, with 7 positions matching TRBD1. The V segment lost 4 bases and the J segment 2 bases; nucleotides outside the gene matches: 7. The CDR3 extends over 15 amino acids. CDR1 is KGHSH and CDR2 is LQKENI in the germline V gene. CDR3 amino acids: CASSQTGQQNYGYTF. The DNA for the CDR3 is TGTGCCAGCTCACAAACGGGACAGCAAAACTATGGCTACACCTTC.

V is TRBV10-1 and J is TRBJ2-7; D uncertain. The CDR3 has 12 residues. The germline V gene encodes CDR1 WNHNN and CDR2 SYGVQD (reference sequence). Trimming left V 5 bases short and J 6 bases short, with 11 bases between. The CDR3 bases are TGCGCCAGCAGTTTACAGTTTCCCGAGCAGTACTTC. Translating it yields CASSLQFPEQYF.

The chain links TRBV10-3 to TRBJ2-1, with D possibly TRBD2 on 7 matching bases. Germline lookup yields CDR1 ENHRY and CDR2 SYGVKD. The CDR3 contains 14 residues. V lost 5 bases and J lost 6, with 14 bases in between. In nucleotides, the CDR3 is TGTGCCATCAGTTCCCCGGCGGGGGCCAATGAGCAGTTCTTC. It codes for CAISSPAGANEQFF.

On this clone itself: The same CDR3 can be traced to other DNA sequences in this sample. The chain carries TRBV5-1 and TRBJ1-5; TRBD1 aligns across 9 bases. Per germline, CDR1 SGHRS and CDR2 YFSETQ. V was pared by 4 bases and J by 4 bases, with 3 bases of the junction left unmatched. The CDR3 contains 14 residues. CDR3 DNA sequence: TGCGCCAGCAGCCCCGGGACAGGGAATCAGCCCCAGCATTTT. Its protein product is CASSPGTGNQPQHF.

The genes are TRBV4-3 and TRBJ1-2; TRBD1 agrees at 9 bases. The CDR3 sequence is 18 residues long. Germline-derived CDR1 and CDR2 are LGHNA and YSLEER. Trimming cost V 3 bases and J 2 bases; bases outside gene matches: 13. CDR3 loop: CASSQTGYRGLGNYGYTF. CDR3 coding DNA: TGCGCCAGCAGCCAGACCGGCTACAGGGGGCTTGGGAACTATGGCTACACCTTC.

The rearrangement joins TRBV25-1 to TRBJ1-2, with TRBD1 as a possible D gene (5 bases). The CDR3 covers 17 residues. Trimming pared 2 bases from V and 6 bases from J, leaving 22 bases between. The germline V gene encodes CDR1 MGHDK and CDR2 SYGVNS. In DNA, the CDR3 is TGTGCCAGCAGTGAAAGACAGACCAAGAGTCTATTCAATGGCTACACCTTC. It is translated as CASSERQTKSLFNGYTF.

The chain is built from TRBV18 and TRBJ1-1; 8 nucleotides match TRBD1. The junction had 8 bases not matched to a gene; V was cut back by 5 bases and J by 3 bases. The CDR3 length is 15 residues. CDR1 KGHSH and CDR2 LQKENI come from the germline V gene. The CDR3 nucleotides are TGTGCCAGCTCATTCACAGGGGGGAGGGACACTGAAGCTTTCTTT. The encoded protein is CASSFTGGRDTEAFF.

This chain joins TRBV5-4 and TRBJ2-5; 7 nucleotides match TRBD1. This CDR3 spans 15 amino acids. Trimming cost V 4 bases and J 0 bases; bases outside gene matches: 6. Germline CDR1 SGHNT, CDR2 YYREEE (reference sequence). CDR3 loop: CASSPTGYYQETQYF. As DNA, the CDR3 is TGTGCCAGCAGCCCGACAGGGTACTACCAAGAGACCCAGTACTTC. The variable domain in full, completed from reference TRBV5-4 and TRBJ2-5, reads ETGVTQSPTHLIKTRGQQVTLRCSSQSGHNTVSWYQQALGQGPQFIFQYYREEENGRGNFPPRFSGLQFPNYSSELNVNALELDDSALYLCASSPTGYYQETQYFGPGTRLLVL.

This sequence joins TRBV7-9 and TRBJ1-5; D might be TRBD1 (6 bases). The CDR3 contains 19 residues. Germline V gene data show CDR1 as SEHNR and CDR2 as FQNEAQ (reference sequence). V lost 1 base and J 0 bases, leaving 19 bases between the germline ends. The CDR3 DNA follows: TGTGCCAGCAGCTTAGAGCCAAGCCGGGACACCTATAGCAATCAGCCCCAGCATTTT. Translation: CASSLEPSRDTYSNQPQHF. Looking up the rest from reference TRBV7-9 and TRBJ1-5 gives the full variable domain: DTGVSQNPRHKITKRGQNVTFRCDPISEHNRLYWYRQTLGQGPEFLTYFQNEAQLEKSRLLSDRFSAERPKGSFSTLEIQRTEQGDSAMYLCASSLEPSRDTYSNQPQHFGDGTRLSIL.

The rearrangement joins TRBV7-2 to TRBJ2-3, with D perhaps matching TRBD2 (6 bases). V dropped 2 bases and J dropped 5 bases, with 14 bases sitting between them. This CDR3 region has 15 residues. Germline V CDR1 and CDR2: SGHTA, FQGNSA. The CDR3 DNA reads as TGTGCCAGCAGCTTATCACCGGGAGACGGAGATACGCAGTATTTT. Its protein product is CASSLSPGDGDTQYF.

This clone was seen a few times. V and J are TRBV6-6 and TRBJ1-1; TRBD1 matches 8 bases. Germline CDR1 reads MNHNY; CDR2 reads SVGAGI (reference sequence). The CDR3 totals 15 residues. After removal of 2 bases from V and 0 bases from J, the junction contained 2 bases not matched to a gene. DNA of the CDR3: TGTGCCAGCAGTTACCCGGGACAGGTGAACACTGAAGCTTTCTTT. Protein: CASSYPGQVNTEAFF.

The chain recombines TRBV18 with TRBJ1-2, with 10 bases aligning to TRBD1. CDR1 and CDR2 from the germline V gene are KGHSH and LQKENI. The CDR3 sequence is 15 residues long. The ends lost 0 bases at V and 4 bases at J; junction bases unmatched: 2. The CDR3 loop is CASSPPTGGPYGYTF. CDR3 in DNA: TGTGCCAGCTCACCACCGACAGGGGGCCCCTATGGCTACACCTTC.

The chain links TRBV19 to TRBJ2-7; 9 nucleotides agree with TRBD1. The CDR3 is made up of 16 amino acids. Germline lookup yields CDR1 LNHDA and CDR2 SQIVND (reference sequence). The J segment lost 3 bases and the V segment lost 3 bases, leaving 9 bases of the junction unmatched. The CDR3: CASSMGTGYEGYEQYF. The DNA for the CDR3 is TGTGCCAGTAGTATGGGGACAGGGTATGAGGGCTACGAGCAGTACTTC.

The V and J genes are TRBV6-5 and TRBJ2-5, with D maybe TRBD2 (6 bases). Trimming shortened V by 6 bases and J by 1 base, and 12 bases separated the two germline ends. CDR3 length: 14 residues. Germline values: CDR1 MNHEY, CDR2 SVGAGI. The CDR3 nucleotides read TGTGCCAGCAGCCCCGGGGGATTCCAAGAGACCCAGTACTTC. Its translation is CASSPGGFQETQYF.

This chain links TRBV5-1 with TRBJ1-2; TRBD1 might be the D (6 bases). Per the germline V gene, CDR1 is SGHRS and CDR2 is YFSETQ. Trimming removed 6 bases at V and 0 bases at J, with 12 bases between. This CDR3 is built from 14 residues. The CDR3 coding sequence is TGCGCCAGCACACAGGGTTCAGCTAACTATGGCTACACCTTC. It encodes CASTQGSANYGYTF. The complete variable domain, with remaining parts taken from reference TRBV5-1 and TRBJ1-2, reads KAGVTQTPRYLIKTRGQQVTLSCSPISGHRSVSWYQQTPGQGLQFLFEYFSETQRNKGNFPGRFSGRQFSNSRSEMNVSTLELGDSALYLCASTQGSANYGYTFGSGTRLTVV.

The chain employs TRBV5-1 and TRBJ1-6; a weak D match, TRBD1 (6 bases). V lost 4 bases and J lost 7, with 12 bases in between. The CDR3 runs 14 residues. The germline gives CDR1 SGHRS, CDR2 YFSETQ. The DNA of the CDR3 is TGCGCCAGCAGCCCGGGGAGGGGGAATTCACCCCTCCACTTT. Residues: CASSPGRGNSPLHF. Supplemented by reference TRBV5-1 and TRBJ1-6, the full variable domain reads KAGVTQTPRYLIKTRGQQVTLSCSPISGHRSVSWYQQTPGQGLQFLFEYFSETQRNKGNFPGRFSGRQFSNSRSEMNVSTLELGDSALYLCASSPGRGNSPLHFGNGTRLTVT.